This entry features one T cell receptor beta chain sequence. Trimming shortened V by 4 bases and J by 14 bases, and 15 bases separated the two germline ends. Germline CDR1 is DFQATT and CDR2 is SNEGSKA (reference sequence). The CDR3 runs 12 residues. The data originate from a study of spatial heterogeneity in lung cancer. As to time point: blood at routine non-recurrence follow-up after resection. No cells were sorted before sequencing. The whole RNA sequenced was extracted from tumor, nontumor lung or frozen PBMC. A single record per CDR3 protein comes from TCRdb applying MiXCR to the 5' RACE reads. The sample yields some 120,000 distinct CDR3 sequences, roughly an eighth seen once.

The source material was PBMCs, sampled at follow-up. This clonotype was sampled from a male donor with early-stage non-small cell lung cancer. V gene TRBV20-1 combines with J gene TRBJ1-6; TRBD1 is a possible D gene (5 bases). The CDR3 region has the DNA TGCAGTGCTATAAAGACAGAGAACACCCTCCACTTT. The encoded protein is CSAIKTENTLHF.